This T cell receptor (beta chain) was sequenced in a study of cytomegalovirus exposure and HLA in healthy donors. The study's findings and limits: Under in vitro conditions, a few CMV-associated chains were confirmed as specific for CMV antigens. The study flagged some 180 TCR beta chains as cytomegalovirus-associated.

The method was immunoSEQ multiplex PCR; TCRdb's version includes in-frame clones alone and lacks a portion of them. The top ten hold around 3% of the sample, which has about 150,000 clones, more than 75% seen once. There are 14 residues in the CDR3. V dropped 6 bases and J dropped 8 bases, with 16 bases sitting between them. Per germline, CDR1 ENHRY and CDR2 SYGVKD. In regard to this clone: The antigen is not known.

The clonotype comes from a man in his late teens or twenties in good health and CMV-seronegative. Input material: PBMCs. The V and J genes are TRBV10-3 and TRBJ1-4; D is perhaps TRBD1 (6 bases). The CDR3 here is CAISLNRDEEKLFF. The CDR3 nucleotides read TGTGCCATCAGCTTAAACAGGGACGAGGAAAAACTGTTTTTT.